The T cell receptor (beta chain) under discussion was sequenced for a study of T cell changes during pregnancy in multiple sclerosis. The germline V gene encodes CDR1 KGHSH and CDR2 LQKENI. The CDR3 extends over 15 amino acids. The V segment lost 2 bases and the J segment 2 bases; nucleotides outside the gene matches: 3. Clones were read by immunoSEQ multiplex PCR, and TCRdb kept only the in-frame ones, dropping some. The sample has 43,000 or so clones, 80% to 95% seen once. The sequencing here drew on peripheral blood, taken in the third trimester of pregnancy. The clonotype originates from a female donor with multiple sclerosis, enrolled in a pregnancy study. This sequence joins TRBV18 and TRBJ2-1; 7 bases are shared with TRBD1. CDR3 region: CASSPTGETYNEQFF. The CDR3 nucleotides read TGTGCCAGCTCACCAACAGGGGAGACCTACAATGAGCAGTTCTTC.